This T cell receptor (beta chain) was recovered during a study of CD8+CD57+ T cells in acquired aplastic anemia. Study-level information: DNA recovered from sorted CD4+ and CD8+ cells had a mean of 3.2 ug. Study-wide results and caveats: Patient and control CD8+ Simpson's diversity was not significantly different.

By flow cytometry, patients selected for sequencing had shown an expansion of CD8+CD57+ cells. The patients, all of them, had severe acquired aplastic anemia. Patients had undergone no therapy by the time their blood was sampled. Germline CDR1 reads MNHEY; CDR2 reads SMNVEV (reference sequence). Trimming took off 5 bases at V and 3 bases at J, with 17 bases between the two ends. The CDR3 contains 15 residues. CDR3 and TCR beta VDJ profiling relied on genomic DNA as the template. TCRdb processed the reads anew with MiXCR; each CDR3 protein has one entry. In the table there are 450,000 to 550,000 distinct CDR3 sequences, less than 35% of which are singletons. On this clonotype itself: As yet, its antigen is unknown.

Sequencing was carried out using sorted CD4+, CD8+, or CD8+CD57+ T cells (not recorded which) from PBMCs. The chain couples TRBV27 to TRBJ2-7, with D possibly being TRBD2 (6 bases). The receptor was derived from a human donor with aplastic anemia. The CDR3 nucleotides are TGTGCCAGCAGTATGACGGGACTTACCGACTACGAGCAGTACTTC. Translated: CASSMTGLTDYEQYF.